Following are 17 T cell receptor beta chains from one sample sequenced in a study of cytomegalovirus exposure and HLA in healthy donors. The primer mix had 60 Vbeta and 13 Jbeta primers. Data came from immunoSEQ multiplex PCR; TCRdb stores just in-frame clones and leaves some out. This table has more than 95,000 clones, roughly 70% appearing once. Sequencing was carried out using PBMCs. The receptor source for this set is a woman between 45 and 60 years old in good health and CMV-seronegative.

The V gene is TRBV6-5, the J gene TRBJ2-7, with 9 positions matching TRBD1. V lost 6 bases to trimming and J lost 7 bases; unmatched junction nucleotides: 10. The CDR3 contains 14 residues. The germline CDR1 and CDR2 sequences are MNHEY and SVGAGI. The CDR3 DNA sequence: TGTGCCAGCAGGTCCCCCGGGACAGGGATAGAGCAGTACTTC. It specifies CASRSPGTGIEQYF.

V gene TRBV30 combines with J gene TRBJ2-3; 13 nucleotides agree with TRBD2. The germline CDR1 and CDR2 sequences are GTSNPN and SVGIG (reference sequence). The CDR3 runs 19 residues. The ends lost 3 bases at V and 11 bases at J; junction bases unmatched: 23. The DNA of the CDR3 is TGTGCCTGGAGGGGGGTGACAGATGGACTAGCGGGGGCCCTCGGACGGCAGTATTTT. It yields the protein CAWRGVTDGLAGALGRQYF.

V usage is TRBV19 and J usage is TRBJ1-2, with D perhaps TRBD1 (5 bases). From germline, CDR1 is LNHDA and CDR2 SQIVND (reference sequence). V lost 4 bases, J lost 0 bases, and 12 bases lay in between. CDR3 length: 15 residues. CDR3 DNA sequence: TGTGCCAGTAGTACGGAGGGACTTCCTAACTATGGCTACACCTTC. Its translation: CASSTEGLPNYGYTF.

V and J are TRBV4-1 and TRBJ2-3; 9 nucleotides align to TRBD2. CDR1 and CDR2 from the germline V gene are MGHRA and YSYEKL. The CDR3 is 16 amino acids. Trimming took 5 bases from V and 2 from J; bases not matched to a gene: 8. The CDR3 DNA follows: TGCGCCAGCAGCTTCGGCGTAGCGGGGGCCACAGATACGCAGTATTTT. As protein: CASSFGVAGATDTQYF.

This clone came up a few times. This chain uses TRBV28 with TRBJ2-7, with a weak D call TRBD1 (6 bases). The CDR3 has 15 residues. CDR1 is MDHEN and CDR2 is SYDVKM in the germline V gene. V was shortened by 7 bases and J by 4 bases, with 20 bases between the two germline ends. The CDR3 sequence is CASTRYRSTGYEQYF. CDR3 nucleotide sequence: TGTGCCAGCACCCGATATCGATCCACAGGGTACGAGCAGTACTTC.

The V and J genes are TRBV27 and TRBJ1-2; no firm D call. The CDR3 sequence is 16 residues long. Deletions cut 3 bases from V and 11 bases from J, with 25 bases between. In germline, CDR1 is MNHEY, CDR2 SMNVEV (reference sequence). The CDR3 reads CASSFVPARLSGGYTF. For the CDR3, the DNA is TGTGCCAGCAGTTTTGTCCCGGCCCGTCTTTCGGGTGGATACACCTTC.

The gene calls are TRBV14 and TRBJ2-4, with 12 bases aligning to TRBD2. J gave up 0 bases and V 0 bases, and 9 bases lay outside the gene matches. Per germline, CDR1 SGHDN and CDR2 FVKESK. The CDR3 length is 20 residues. DNA of the CDR3: TGTGCCAGCAGCCAAGAAGGCCCAGGACTAGCGGGGTTAGCCAAAAACATTCAGTACTTC. This gives the protein CASSQEGPGLAGLAKNIQYF.

This chain connects TRBV5-4 to TRBJ1-3; D not resolved. CDR1 is SGHNT, CDR2 YYREEE, per germline (reference sequence). CDR3 length: 13 amino acids. V lost 4 bases and J lost 9, with 14 bases in between. CDR3: CASSVSSSSTIYF. CDR3 nucleotides: TGTGCCAGCAGCGTATCCTCCAGTTCCACCATATATTTT.

The chain joins TRBV5-4 to TRBJ2-5, with D possibly being TRBD1 (6 bases). Germline V lookup: CDR1 SGHNT, CDR2 YYREEE (reference sequence). Trimming removed 4 bases from V and 0 bases from J, with 10 bases in between. This CDR3 is 14 amino acids long. CDR3 DNA sequence: TGTGCCAGCAGCGGCGGACAGTACCAAGAGACCCAGTACTTC. The encoded protein is CASSGGQYQETQYF. Complete variable domain (other parts from reference TRBV5-4 and TRBJ2-5): ETGVTQSPTHLIKTRGQQVTLRCSSQSGHNTVSWYQQALGQGPQFIFQYYREEENGRGNFPPRFSGLQFPNYSSELNVNALELDDSALYLCASSGGQYQETQYFGPGTRLLVL.

This clone has only a few counts. The rearrangement uses TRBV19 and TRBJ2-1, with TRBD2 matching over 11 bases. There are 15 residues in the CDR3. Trimming cost V 9 bases and J 8 bases; bases outside gene matches: 12. Germline V CDR1 and CDR2: LNHDA, SQIVND (reference sequence). The CDR3: CASRLAGPPEDEQFF. In DNA form, the CDR3 reads TGTGCCAGCCGACTAGCGGGACCTCCTGAGGATGAGCAGTTCTTC.

V is TRBV30 and J is TRBJ2-1, with D unresolved. Germline V gene sequence: CDR1 GTSNPN, CDR2 SVGIG (reference sequence). Trimming removed 2 bases at V and 1 base at J, with 6 bases between. This CDR3 is 13 amino acids long. The CDR3: CAWSPQSYNEQFF. In nucleotides, the CDR3 is TGTGCCTGGAGTCCACAATCCTACAATGAGCAGTTCTTC.

The table lists this clone with a few counts. The rearrangement uses TRBV9 and TRBJ2-5; D is possibly TRBD2 (5 bases). The CDR3 extends over 16 amino acids. V gave up 0 bases and J gave up 7 bases, with 19 bases separating them. Germline lookup yields CDR1 SGDLS and CDR2 YYNGEE. The CDR3 reads CASSVDSSLTGRTQYF. The CDR3 DNA sequence: TGTGCCAGCAGCGTAGATTCCAGTCTCACGGGAAGGACCCAGTACTTC. The entire variable domain, with the rest obtained from reference TRBV9 and TRBJ2-5, is as follows: DSGVTQTPKHLITATGQRVTLRCSPRSGDLSVYWYQQSLDQGLQFLIQYYNGEERAKGNILERFSAQQFPDLHSELNLSSLELGDSALYFCASSVDSSLTGRTQYFGPGTRLLVL.

The rearrangement joins TRBV6-1 to TRBJ1-5, with a weak D call TRBD1 (5 bases). The germline V and J ends were trimmed by 1 base and 3 bases, with 13 bases remaining between them. The CDR3 covers 16 residues. The germline V gene has CDR1 MNHNS and CDR2 SASEGT. The CDR3 spells CASSEVIRGTNQPQHF. CDR3 DNA: TGTGCCAGCAGTGAAGTAATAAGGGGTACCAATCAGCCCCAGCATTTT.

This chain links TRBV14 with TRBJ2-6, with a tentative D call TRBD1 (6 bases). CDR3 length: 17 residues. Germline CDR1 is SGHDN and CDR2 is FVKESK. V was shortened by 2 bases and J by 0 bases, with 11 bases between the two germline ends. CDR3 bases: TGTGCCAGCAGCCAACGGACAGACTTCTCTGGGGCCAACGTCCTGACTTTC. Translated: CASSQRTDFSGANVLTF.

The table lists this clone with a count of one. The chain recombines TRBV18 with TRBJ2-3; tentative D call: TRBD1 (6 bases). Germline V CDR1 and CDR2: KGHSH, LQKENI. V was clipped by 1 base and J by 5 bases, with 10 bases between them. CDR3 length equals 14 residues. This CDR3 reads CASSPLQTGDTQYF. CDR3 DNA: TGTGCCAGCTCACCACTTCAGACAGGAGATACGCAGTATTTT.

The DNA for the CDR3 is TGTGCCAGTACCCCGGGACTAGCGGGAGGCCCGGTCGAGCAGTACTTC. Its protein is CASTPGLAGGPVEQYF. This chain joins TRBV19 and TRBJ2-7, with 15 bases lining up with TRBD2. The junction had 10 bases not matched to a gene; V was cut back by 7 bases and J by 6 bases. The CDR3 runs to 16 residues. CDR1 is LNHDA, CDR2 SQIVND, per germline (reference sequence).

The V and J genes are TRBV2 and TRBJ2-1; the match to TRBD2 covers 8 bases. In germline, CDR1 is SNHLY, CDR2 FYNNEI. The CDR3 is 15 amino acids. V was clipped by 1 base and J by 1 base; unmatched bases: 0. This CDR3 reads CASSEGGGSYNEQFF. DNA of the CDR3: TGTGCCAGCAGTGAAGGCGGGGGGTCCTACAATGAGCAGTTCTTC.